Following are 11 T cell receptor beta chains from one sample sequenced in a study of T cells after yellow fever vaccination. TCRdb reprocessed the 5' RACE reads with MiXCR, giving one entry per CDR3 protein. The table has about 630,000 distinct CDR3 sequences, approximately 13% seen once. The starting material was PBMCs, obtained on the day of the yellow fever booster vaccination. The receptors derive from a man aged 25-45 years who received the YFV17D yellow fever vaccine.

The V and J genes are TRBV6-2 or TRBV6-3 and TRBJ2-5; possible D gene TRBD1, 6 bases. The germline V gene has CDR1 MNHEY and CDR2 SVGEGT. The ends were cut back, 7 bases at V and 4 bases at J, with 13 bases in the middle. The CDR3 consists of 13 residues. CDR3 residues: CASKKTGSETQYF. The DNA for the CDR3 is TGTGCCAGCAAAAAAACAGGGTCAGAGACCCAGTACTTC.

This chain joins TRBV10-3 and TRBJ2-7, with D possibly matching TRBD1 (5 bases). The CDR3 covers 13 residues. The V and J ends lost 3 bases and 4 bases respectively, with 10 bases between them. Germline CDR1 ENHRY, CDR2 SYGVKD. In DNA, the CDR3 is TGTGCCATCAGTGATAAACAGGAATACGAGCAGTACTTC. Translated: CAISDKQEYEQYF.

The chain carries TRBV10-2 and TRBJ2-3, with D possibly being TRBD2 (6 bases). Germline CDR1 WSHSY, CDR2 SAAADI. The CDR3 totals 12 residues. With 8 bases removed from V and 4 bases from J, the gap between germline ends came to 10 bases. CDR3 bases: TGCGCCAGCGGCGGGACCGCAGATACGCAGTATTTT. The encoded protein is CASGGTADTQYF.

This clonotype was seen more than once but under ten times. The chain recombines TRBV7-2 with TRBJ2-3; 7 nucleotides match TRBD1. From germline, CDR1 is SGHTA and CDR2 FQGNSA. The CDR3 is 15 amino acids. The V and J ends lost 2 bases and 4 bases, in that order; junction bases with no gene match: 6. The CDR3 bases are TGTGCCAGCAGCTTAAAAAGGGGGCGGTCAGATACGCAGTATTTT. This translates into CASSLKRGRSDTQYF.

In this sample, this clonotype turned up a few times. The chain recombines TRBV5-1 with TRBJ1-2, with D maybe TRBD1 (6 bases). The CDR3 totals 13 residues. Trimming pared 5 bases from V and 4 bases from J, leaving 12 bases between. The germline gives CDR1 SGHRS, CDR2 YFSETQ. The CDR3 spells CASRRQDLYGYTF. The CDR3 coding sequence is TGCGCCAGCAGGCGACAGGACCTCTATGGCTACACCTTC.

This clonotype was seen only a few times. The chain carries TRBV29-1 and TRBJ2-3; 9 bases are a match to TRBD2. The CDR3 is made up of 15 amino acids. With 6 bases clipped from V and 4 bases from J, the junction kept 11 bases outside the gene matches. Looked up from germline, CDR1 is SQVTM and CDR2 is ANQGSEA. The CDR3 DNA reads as TGCAGCGTCCCAAGTAGCGGGAGAGGGGCAGATACGCAGTATTTT. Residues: CSVPSSGRGADTQYF.

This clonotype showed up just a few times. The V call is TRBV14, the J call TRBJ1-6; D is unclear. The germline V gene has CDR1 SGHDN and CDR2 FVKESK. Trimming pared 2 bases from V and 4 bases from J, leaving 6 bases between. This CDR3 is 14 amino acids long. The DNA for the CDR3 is TGTGCCAGCAGCCAAATAGGATATAATTCACCCCTCCACTTT. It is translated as CASSQIGYNSPLHF.

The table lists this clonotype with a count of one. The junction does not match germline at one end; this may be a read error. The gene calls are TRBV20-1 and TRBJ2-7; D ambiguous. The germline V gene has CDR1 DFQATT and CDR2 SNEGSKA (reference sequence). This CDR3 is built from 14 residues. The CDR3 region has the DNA TGCAGTGCTAGAGATACTCGGGCCTCCTACGAGCTGTACTTC. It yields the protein CSARDTRASYELYF.

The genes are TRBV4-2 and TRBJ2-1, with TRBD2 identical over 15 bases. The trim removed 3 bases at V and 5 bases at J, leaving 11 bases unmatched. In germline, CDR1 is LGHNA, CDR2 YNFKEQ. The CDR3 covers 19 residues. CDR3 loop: CASSHFRTSGRASDNEQFF. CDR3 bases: TGTGCCAGCAGCCACTTTCGGACTAGCGGGAGGGCCTCGGACAATGAGCAGTTCTTC.

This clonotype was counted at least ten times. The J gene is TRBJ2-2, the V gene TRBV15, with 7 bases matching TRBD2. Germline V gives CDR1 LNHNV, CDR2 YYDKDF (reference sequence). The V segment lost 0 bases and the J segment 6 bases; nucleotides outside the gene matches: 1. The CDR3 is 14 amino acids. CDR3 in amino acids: CATSRDGGAGELFF. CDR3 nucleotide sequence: TGTGCCACCAGCAGAGATGGGGGGGCCGGGGAGCTGTTTTTT.

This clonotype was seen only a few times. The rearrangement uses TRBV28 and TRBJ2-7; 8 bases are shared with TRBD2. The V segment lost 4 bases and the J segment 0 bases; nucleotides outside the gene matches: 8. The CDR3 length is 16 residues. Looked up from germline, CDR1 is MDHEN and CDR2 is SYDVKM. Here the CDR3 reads CASSWALSGNSYEQYF. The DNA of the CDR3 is TGTGCCAGCAGTTGGGCTCTTAGCGGGAACTCCTACGAGCAGTACTTC.